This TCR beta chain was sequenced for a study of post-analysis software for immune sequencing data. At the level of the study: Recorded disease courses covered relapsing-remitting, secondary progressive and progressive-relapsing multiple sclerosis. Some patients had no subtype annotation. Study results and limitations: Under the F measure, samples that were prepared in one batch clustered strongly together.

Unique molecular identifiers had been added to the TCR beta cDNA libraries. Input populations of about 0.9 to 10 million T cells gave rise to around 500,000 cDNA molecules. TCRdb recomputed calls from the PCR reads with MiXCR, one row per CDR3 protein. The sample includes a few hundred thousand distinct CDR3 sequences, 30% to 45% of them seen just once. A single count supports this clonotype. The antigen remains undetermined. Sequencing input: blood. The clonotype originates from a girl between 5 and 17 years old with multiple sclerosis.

Here the CDR3 DNA reads TGTGCCAGCAGCCAAGATGCAGGGGCGGGTGGAAACACCATATATTTT. Translated: CASSQDAGAGGNTIYF. The rearrangement links TRBV3-1 to TRBJ1-3; D might be TRBD1 (6 bases). V was shortened by 0 bases and J by 3 bases, with 12 bases between the two germline ends. Germline loops: CDR1 LGHDT, CDR2 YNNKEL (reference sequence). The CDR3 has 16 amino acids.